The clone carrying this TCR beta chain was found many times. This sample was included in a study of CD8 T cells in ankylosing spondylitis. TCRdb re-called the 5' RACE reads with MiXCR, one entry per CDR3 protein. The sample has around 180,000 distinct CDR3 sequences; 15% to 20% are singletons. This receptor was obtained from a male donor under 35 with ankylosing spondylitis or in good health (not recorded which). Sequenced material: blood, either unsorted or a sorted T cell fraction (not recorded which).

The CDR3 reads CASSNRDGDSNQPQHF. CDR3 sequence (DNA): TGTGCCAGCAGTAACCGGGACGGAGATAGCAATCAGCCCCAGCATTTT. The chain joins TRBV6-5 to TRBJ1-5, with D tentatively TRBD1 (5 bases). The germline CDR1 and CDR2 sequences are MNHEY and SVGAGI. Trimming took 5 bases from V and 0 from J, leaving 14 bases between them. This CDR3 has 16 amino acids.